This T cell receptor (beta chain) was identified during a study of blood T cell repertoires in COVID-19. The data were produced by immunoSEQ multiplex PCR, yet TCRdb's version contains in-frame clones alone and is incomplete. The sample lists around 300,000 clones, roughly 88% occurring once. This clone was observed a few times. V was pared by 5 bases and J by 5 bases, with 12 bases between. The CDR3 extends over 13 amino acids. From germline, CDR1 is SEHNR and CDR2 FQNEAQ (reference sequence). The TCR originated in a man younger than 40 who had recovered from COVID-19. The sample taken for sequencing was PBMCs or T cells enriched from blood (not recorded which). V is TRBV7-9 and J is TRBJ1-2; D is perhaps TRBD1 (6 bases). The CDR3 DNA reads TGTGCCAGCAGCCGCGCGCAGGGGTATGGCTACACCTTC. Translation: CASSRAQGYGYTF.